This T cell receptor (beta chain) was profiled in a study of blood T cell repertoires in COVID-19. As originally analysed: Amplifying reference gene primers gave estimates of nucleated cell counts. Using immunoSEQ multiplex PCR, the repertoire was profiled, and TCRdb retains in-frame clones only, with some absent. V and J calls and clone size come straight from that table; D and trimming were deduced from the DNA. The table lists about 200,000 clones, 65% to 90% of them singletons. Trimming took 3 bases from V and 0 from J; bases not matched to a gene: 5. The CDR3 consists of 17 residues. The V gene's germline CDR1 is LGHNA and CDR2 YNFKEQ. Those enrolled, adults aged 18 to 89 years, came from about 24 US areas.

This chain links TRBV4-2 with TRBJ2-1; 10 bases align to TRBD2. This TCR was recovered from a woman aged 40 to 49 with acute COVID-19. The specimen sequenced was PBMCs or T cells enriched from blood (not recorded which). This chain's CDR3 is CASSQAGLAASYNEQFF. The CDR3 DNA sequence: TGTGCCAGCAGCCAGGCCGGACTAGCGGCCTCCTACAATGAGCAGTTCTTC.